This passage covers 18 T cell receptor beta chains from one sample sequenced in a study of human T cells and chemical hapten exposure. The time point is: patch test 1, 2 weeks after DPC sensitization. Indicated treatment: therapeutic diphenylcyclopropenone sensitization with weekly scalp DPC. MiXCR, applied by TCRdb to the RACE reads, yields one record per CDR3 protein. The repertoire consists of approximately 49,000 distinct CDR3 sequences, with 9.3% occurring once and the leading ten covering just under 4.5%. The sample in question was whole blood, obtained in connection with sensitization to the hapten diphenylcyclopropenone (DPC). The source is a woman aged 50 to 60 with alopecia areata. Some clones in this sample may be carry-over from other donors' samples.

This clonotype was seen at least ten times. This chain joins TRBV14 and TRBJ1-1; 10 nucleotides agree with TRBD1. Trimming removed 0 bases from V and 2 bases from J; junction bases left unmatched: 24. This CDR3 is 23 amino acids long. CDR1 is SGHDN and CDR2 is FVKESK in the germline V gene. The CDR3 region is CASSQEDGRDRGGQQQLNTEAFF. In nucleotides, the CDR3 is TGTGCCAGCAGCCAAGAGGACGGCCGGGACAGGGGTGGCCAACAACAACTAAACACTGAAGCTTTCTTT.

In this sample, this clonotype turned up many times. The rearrangement links TRBV3-1 to TRBJ2-7, with D possibly TRBD2 on 5 matching bases. Trimming stripped 0 bases from V and 2 bases from J, with 14 bases between. Germline V gene data show CDR1 as LGHDT and CDR2 as YNNKEL (reference sequence). The CDR3 has 16 residues. The CDR3 is CASSQDGLAPAYEQYF. CDR3 DNA: TGTGCCAGCAGCCAAGACGGCTTAGCGCCCGCCTACGAGCAGTACTTC.

This clonotype occurred many times. The CDR3 region has the DNA TGTGCCAGCAGCTCCCCTCAGGGTGGTAGCAATCAGCCCCAGCATTTT. Translation: CASSSPQGGSNQPQHF. The rearrangement links TRBV7-8 to TRBJ1-5; tentatively, D is TRBD1 (5 bases). This CDR3 spans 16 amino acids. The germline gives CDR1 SGHVS, CDR2 FQNEAQ. Trimming removed 4 bases from V and 0 bases from J, with 13 bases in between.

This clonotype appeared many times. V and J are TRBV6-5 and TRBJ1-1, with D possibly matching TRBD1 (5 bases). Germline V CDR1 and CDR2: MNHEY, SVGAGI. Between the trimmed V and J ends, which lost 5 bases and 1 base, there was a span of 8 bases. The CDR3 spans 13 residues. The CDR3 loop is CASSMTENTEAFF. The CDR3 nucleotides read TGTGCCAGCAGTATGACAGAGAACACTGAAGCTTTCTTT.

This clonotype appeared many times. The chain recombines TRBV18 with TRBJ2-1, with TRBD1 identical over 7 bases. CDR1 and CDR2 (germline): KGHSH, LQKENI. This CDR3 region has 16 residues. V shed 0 bases and J 5 bases; nucleotides not matched to a gene: 7. Here the CDR3 reads CASSPPQGVRNNEQFF. CDR3 in DNA: TGTGCCAGCTCACCACCGCAGGGGGTGAGAAACAATGAGCAGTTCTTC.

This clonotype was detected a few times. The chain uses TRBV27 and TRBJ2-7, with TRBD1 identical over 8 bases. CDR3 length: 15 residues. Germline lookup yields CDR1 MNHEY and CDR2 SMNVEV (reference sequence). Trimming at V came to 6 bases and at J to 3 bases, leaving 10 bases not matched to a gene. The CDR3 region is CASRAGQGAGYEQYF. Here the CDR3 DNA reads TGTGCCAGCAGAGCCGGACAGGGTGCGGGCTACGAGCAGTACTTC.

There are many counts of this clonotype. The chain carries TRBV29-1 and TRBJ1-4, with 10 bases that match TRBD1. This CDR3 region has 14 residues. The germline gives CDR1 SQVTM, CDR2 ANQGSEA. The V segment lost 7 bases and the J segment 0 bases; nucleotides outside the gene matches: 2. CDR3 DNA: TGCAGCGCGGGACAGGGGACAACTAATGAAAAACTGTTTTTT. Encoded protein: CSAGQGTTNEKLFF. The full variable domain, with the rest looked up from reference TRBV29-1 and TRBJ1-4, is SAVISQKPSRDICQRGTSLTIQCQVDSQVTMMFWYRQQPGQSLTLIATANQGSEATYESGFVIDKFPISRPNLTFSTLTVSNMSPEDSSIYLCSAGQGTTNEKLFFGSGTQLSVL.

The sample holds many counts of this clonotype. The V call is TRBV6-5, the J call TRBJ1-5, with D perhaps matching TRBD1 (6 bases). This CDR3 contains 13 residues. Germline V gives CDR1 MNHEY, CDR2 SVGAGI. Trimming stripped 3 bases from V and 6 bases from J, with 9 bases between. The CDR3 region is CASSYRGGQPQHF. CDR3 sequence (DNA): TGTGCCAGCAGTTATAGGGGGGGTCAGCCCCAGCATTTT.

This clonotype has a count of ten or more. V gene TRBV11-2 combines with J gene TRBJ1-5; perhaps TRBD1 as D (6 bases). CDR1 and CDR2 (germline): SGHAT, FQNNGV. Trimming stripped 0 bases from V and 5 bases from J, with 11 bases between. CDR3 length: 15 residues. CDR3 in amino acids: CASSLDQGIHQPQHF. DNA for the CDR3: TGTGCCAGCAGCTTAGATCAGGGGATACATCAGCCCCAGCATTTT.

Ten or more counts support this clonotype. The gene calls are TRBV11-2 and TRBJ2-2; D remains ambiguous. Germline values: CDR1 SGHAT, CDR2 FQNNGV. This CDR3 has 11 amino acids. Trimming cost V 6 bases and J 4 bases, with 3 bases left between them. The CDR3 spells CASRSTGELFF. The CDR3 coding sequence is TGTGCCAGCAGGAGCACCGGGGAGCTGTTTTTT.

This clonotype was seen only a few times. The J gene is TRBJ1-1, the V gene TRBV7-9; perhaps TRBD1 as D (6 bases). Germline V gives CDR1 SEHNR, CDR2 FQNEAQ (reference sequence). V was trimmed by 4 bases and J by 1 base, leaving 16 bases between them. The CDR3 consists of 16 residues. DNA for the CDR3: TGTGCCAGCAGCTCACCTCTAGGACAGCGGAACACTGAAGCTTTCTTT. Its protein product is CASSSPLGQRNTEAFF.

In its sample, this clonotype was seen many times. V gene TRBV27 combines with J gene TRBJ1-1, with D unclear. The CDR3 contains 14 residues. V was pared by 6 bases and J by 7 bases, with 18 bases between. CDR1 is MNHEY and CDR2 is SMNVEV in the germline V gene (reference sequence). CDR3 amino acids: CASRDLGALYEAFF. Here the CDR3 DNA reads TGTGCCAGCAGGGACCTAGGAGCTCTATATGAAGCTTTCTTT.

This clonotype has a count of ten or more. This sequence joins TRBV29-1 and TRBJ1-1; D is uncertain. The CDR3 is 13 residues long. Trimming cost V 8 bases and J 4 bases, with 17 bases left between them. Germline V CDR1 and CDR2: SQVTM, ANQGSEA. For the CDR3, the DNA is TGCAGCCCCGCGCCGGCGCGAGGCACTGAAGCTTTCTTT. Its translation is CSPAPARGTEAFF.

J is TRBJ2-5 and V is TRBV18; D call uncertain. CDR1 is KGHSH, CDR2 LQKENI, per germline. V lost 4 bases, J lost 0 bases, and 3 bases lay in between. The CDR3 totals 12 residues. The CDR3: CASSRNQETQYF. The DNA of the CDR3 is TGTGCCAGCTCACGCAACCAAGAGACCCAGTACTTC.

There are many counts of this clonotype. The chain employs TRBV12-3 or TRBV12-4 and TRBJ2-5, with D perhaps matching TRBD2 (5 bases). V lost 6 bases and J lost 0, with 17 bases in between. The CDR3 sequence is 16 residues long. The CDR3 sequence is CASSGVTVGNQETQYF. The CDR3 bases are TGTGCCAGCAGCGGGGTGACGGTGGGGAACCAAGAGACCCAGTACTTC.

This clonotype was seen many times. J is TRBJ2-5 and V is TRBV11-3, with 7 nucleotides matching TRBD2. J lost 2 bases, V lost 5 bases, and 14 bases had no gene match. The CDR3 length is 17 residues. CDR1 SGHNT and CDR2 YENEEA come from the germline V gene. CDR3 region: CASSQGLRSSGQETQYF. The CDR3 coding sequence is TGTGCCAGCAGCCAAGGTCTGCGGTCTAGCGGTCAAGAGACCCAGTACTTC.

Comments on this clonotype: This may stem from a read error, because a much larger clone lies one nucleotide away. The chain has TRBV27 and TRBJ2-3, with 11 bases matching TRBD2. Germline-derived CDR1 and CDR2 are MNHEY and SMNVEV (reference sequence). The CDR3 covers 14 residues. In DNA form, the CDR3 reads TGTGTCAGCAGTTTTAGCGGGAGGGGTGATACGCAGTATTTT. This encodes CVSSFSGRGDTQYF.

There are many counts of this clonotype. The V gene is TRBV6-5, the J gene TRBJ2-1; 8 positions match TRBD2. The CDR3 has 16 amino acids. Germline CDR1 MNHEY, CDR2 SVGAGI. V lost 6 bases, J lost 8 bases, and 15 bases stayed unmatched. CDR3 loop: CASSRMAGGGGDEQFF. In nucleotides, the CDR3 is TGTGCCAGCAGCCGAATGGCGGGAGGCGGGGGTGATGAGCAGTTCTTC.